The 3 T cell receptor beta chains below come from one sample, sequenced in a study of blood T cell repertoires in COVID-19. Measured with immunoSEQ multiplex PCR; TCRdb has only the in-frame clones, and not every one. Of some 60,000 clones in the sample, around 90% are singletons; the top ten hold around 4.8%. The sample consisted of peripheral blood. The receptors derive from a man aged 60 to 69 with acute or convalescent COVID-19.

This clone was seen only once. This chain uses TRBV5-1 with TRBJ1-6, with a tentative D call TRBD1 (5 bases). Germline loops: CDR1 SGHRS, CDR2 YFSETQ. The CDR3 sequence is 19 residues long. Trimming took 0 bases from V and 2 from J, leaving 18 bases between them. The CDR3 coding sequence is TGCGCCAGCAGCTTGGGGACGGCAGGACACCAAACCTATAATTCACCCCTCCACTTT. Protein sequence: CASSLGTAGHQTYNSPLHF. The variable domain in full, completed from reference TRBV5-1 and TRBJ1-6, reads KAGVTQTPRYLIKTRGQQVTLSCSPISGHRSVSWYQQTPGQGLQFLFEYFSETQRNKGNFPGRFSGRQFSNSRSEMNVSTLELGDSALYLCASSLGTAGHQTYNSPLHFGNGTRLTVT.

The gene calls are TRBV9 and TRBJ1-1; 7 bases are shared with TRBD1. V was pared by 4 bases and J by 5 bases, with 14 bases of the junction left unmatched. This CDR3 has 16 residues. Germline loops: CDR1 SGDLS, CDR2 YYNGEE. CDR3 sequence: CASSPLGAGGNTEAFF. The CDR3, as DNA: TGTGCCAGCAGCCCCCTTGGGGCAGGGGGTAATACTGAAGCTTTCTTT.

V is TRBV9 and J is TRBJ1-2, with D perhaps matching TRBD1 (5 bases). V was trimmed by 0 bases and J by 3 bases, leaving 15 bases between them. CDR3 size: 16 residues. Germline CDR1 reads SGDLS; CDR2 reads YYNGEE. CDR3 DNA: TGTGCCAGCAGCGTAGGAGGTGGGGCAGGAGACTATGGCTACACCTTC. Translated, it gives CASSVGGGAGDYGYTF.